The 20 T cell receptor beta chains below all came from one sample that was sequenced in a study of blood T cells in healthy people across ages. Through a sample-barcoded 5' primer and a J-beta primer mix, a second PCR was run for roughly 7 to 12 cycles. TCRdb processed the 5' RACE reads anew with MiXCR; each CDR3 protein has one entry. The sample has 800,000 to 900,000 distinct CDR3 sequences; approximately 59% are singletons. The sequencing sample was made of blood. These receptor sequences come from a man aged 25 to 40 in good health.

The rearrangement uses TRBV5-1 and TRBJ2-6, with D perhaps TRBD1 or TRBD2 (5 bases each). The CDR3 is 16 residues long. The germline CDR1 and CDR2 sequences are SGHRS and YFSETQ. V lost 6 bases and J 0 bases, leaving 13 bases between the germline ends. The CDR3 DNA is TGCGCCAGCAACCGGGACGGCAACTCTGGGGCCAACGTCCTGACTTTC. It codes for CASNRDGNSGANVLTF.

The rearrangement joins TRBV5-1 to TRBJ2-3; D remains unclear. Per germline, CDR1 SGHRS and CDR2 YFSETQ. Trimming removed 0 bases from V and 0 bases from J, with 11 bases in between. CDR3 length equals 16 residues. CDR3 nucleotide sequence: TGCGCCAGCAGCTTGGGTCTGACCCCAAGCACAGATACGCAGTATTTT. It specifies CASSLGLTPSTDTQYF.

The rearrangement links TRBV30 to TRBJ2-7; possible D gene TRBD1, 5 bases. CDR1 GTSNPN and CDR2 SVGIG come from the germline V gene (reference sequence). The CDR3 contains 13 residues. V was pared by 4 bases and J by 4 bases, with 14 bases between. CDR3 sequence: CAWIRQGTYEQYF. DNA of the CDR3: TGTGCCTGGATTAGGCAGGGAACTTACGAGCAGTACTTC.

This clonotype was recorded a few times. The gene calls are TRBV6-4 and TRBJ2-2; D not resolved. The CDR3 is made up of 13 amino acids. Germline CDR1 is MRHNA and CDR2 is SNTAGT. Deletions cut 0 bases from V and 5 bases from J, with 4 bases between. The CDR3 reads CASSDSATGELFF. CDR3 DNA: TGTGCCAGCAGTGACTCTGCGACCGGGGAGCTGTTTTTT.

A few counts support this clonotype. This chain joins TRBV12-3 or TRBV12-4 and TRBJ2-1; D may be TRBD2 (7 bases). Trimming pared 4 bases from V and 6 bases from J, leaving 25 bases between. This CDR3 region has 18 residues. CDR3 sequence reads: CASSSEVGTSGNPNEQFF. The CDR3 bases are TGTGCCAGCAGTTCGGAAGTGGGGACAAGCGGGAATCCCAATGAGCAGTTCTTC.

The CDR3 DNA reads TGTGCCAGCAGCTCCCCAGGGGGGCGTAATACGCAGTATTTT. Amino acid sequence: CASSSPGGRNTQYF. The V call is TRBV3-1, the J call TRBJ2-3; tentative D call: TRBD1 (7 bases). Germline CDR1 reads LGHDT; CDR2 reads YNNKEL (reference sequence). This CDR3 spans 14 amino acids. V was clipped by 5 bases and J by 7 bases, with 16 bases between them.

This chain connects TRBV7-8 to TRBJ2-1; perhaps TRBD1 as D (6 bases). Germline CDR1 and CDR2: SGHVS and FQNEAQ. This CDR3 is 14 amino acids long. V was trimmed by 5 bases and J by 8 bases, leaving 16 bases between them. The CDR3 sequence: CASSPTTGYDEQFF. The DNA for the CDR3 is TGTGCCAGCAGCCCGACCACAGGGTACGATGAGCAGTTCTTC.

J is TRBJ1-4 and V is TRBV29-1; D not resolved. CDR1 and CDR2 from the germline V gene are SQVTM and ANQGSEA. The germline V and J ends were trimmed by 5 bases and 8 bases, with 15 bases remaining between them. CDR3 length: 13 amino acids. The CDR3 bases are TGCAGCGTTATGACGACCGGGAACGAAAAACTGTTTTTT. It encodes CSVMTTGNEKLFF.

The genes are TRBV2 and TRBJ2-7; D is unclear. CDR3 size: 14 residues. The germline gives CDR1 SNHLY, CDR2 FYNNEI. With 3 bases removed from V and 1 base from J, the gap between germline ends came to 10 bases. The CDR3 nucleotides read TGTGCCAGCAGTGACCTGAACCGATCCTACGAGCAGTACTTC. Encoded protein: CASSDLNRSYEQYF.

CDR3 region: CASSLEFGVTEAFF. In nucleotides, the CDR3 is TGTGCCAGCAGCTTAGAATTCGGGGTGACTGAAGCTTTCTTT. The chain links TRBV7-2 to TRBJ1-1; D unresolved. Trimming left V 1 base short and J 5 bases short, with 11 bases between. The CDR3 has 14 amino acids. Germline V lookup: CDR1 SGHTA, CDR2 FQGNSA.

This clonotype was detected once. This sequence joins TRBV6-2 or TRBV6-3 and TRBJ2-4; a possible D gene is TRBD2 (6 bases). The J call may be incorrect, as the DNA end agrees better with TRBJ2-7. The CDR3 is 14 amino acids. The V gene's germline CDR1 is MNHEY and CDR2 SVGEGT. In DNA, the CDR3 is TGTGCCAGCAGTACGGGACTTGTCCTTTACGAGCAGTACTTC. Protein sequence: CASSTGLVLYEQYF.

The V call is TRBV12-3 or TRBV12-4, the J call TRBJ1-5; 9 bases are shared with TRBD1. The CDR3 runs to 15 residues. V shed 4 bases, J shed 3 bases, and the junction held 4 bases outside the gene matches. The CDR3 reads CASSYRTGVNQPQHF. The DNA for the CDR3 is TGTGCCAGCAGTTACCGGACAGGGGTCAATCAGCCCCAGCATTTT.

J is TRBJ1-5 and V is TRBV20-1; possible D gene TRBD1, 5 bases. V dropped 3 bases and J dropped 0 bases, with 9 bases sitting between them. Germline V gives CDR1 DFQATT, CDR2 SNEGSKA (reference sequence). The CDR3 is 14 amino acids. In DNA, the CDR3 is TGCAGTGCTAGGGGGGACGATAGCAATCAGCCCCAGCATTTT. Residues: CSARGDDSNQPQHF.

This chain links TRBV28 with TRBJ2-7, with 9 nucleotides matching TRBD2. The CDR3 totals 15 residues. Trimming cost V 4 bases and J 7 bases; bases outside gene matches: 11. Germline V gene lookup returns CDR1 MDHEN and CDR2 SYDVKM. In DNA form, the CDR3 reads TGTGCCAGCAGTTCACTAGCGGGTACCTACAATGAGCAGTACTTC. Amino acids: CASSSLAGTYNEQYF. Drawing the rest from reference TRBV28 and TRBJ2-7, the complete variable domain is DVKVTQSSRYLVKRTGEKVFLECVQDMDHENMFWYRQDPGLGLRLIYFSYDVKMKEKGDIPEGYSVSREKKERFSLILESASTNQTSMYLCASSSLAGTYNEQYFGPGTRLTVT.

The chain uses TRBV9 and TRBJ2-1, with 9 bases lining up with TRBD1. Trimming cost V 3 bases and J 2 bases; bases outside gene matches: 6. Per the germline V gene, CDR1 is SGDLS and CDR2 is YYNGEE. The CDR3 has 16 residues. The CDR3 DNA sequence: TGTGCCAGCAGCGCGGCCGGGACAGGGACCTACAATGAGCAGTTCTTC. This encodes CASSAAGTGTYNEQFF.

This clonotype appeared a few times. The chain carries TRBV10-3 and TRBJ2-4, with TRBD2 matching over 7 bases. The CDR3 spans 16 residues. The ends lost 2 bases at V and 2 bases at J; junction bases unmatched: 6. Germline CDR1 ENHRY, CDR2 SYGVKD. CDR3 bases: TGTGCCATCAGTGAGGGGGAGGGAGTAACCAAAAACATTCAGTACTTC. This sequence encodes CAISEGEGVTKNIQYF.

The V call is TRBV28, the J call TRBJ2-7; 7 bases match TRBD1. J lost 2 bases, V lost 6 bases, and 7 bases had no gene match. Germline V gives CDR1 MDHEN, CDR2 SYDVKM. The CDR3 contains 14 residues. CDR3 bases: TGTGCCAGCAGATCCGGGACAGTAGCCTACGAGCAGTACTTC. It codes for CASRSGTVAYEQYF.

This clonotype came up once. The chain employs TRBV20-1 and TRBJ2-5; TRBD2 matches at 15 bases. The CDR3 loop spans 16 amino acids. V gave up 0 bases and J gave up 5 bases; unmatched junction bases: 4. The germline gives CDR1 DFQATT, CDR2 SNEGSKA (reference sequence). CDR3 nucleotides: TGCAGTGCTAGAGATGAAGGACTAGCGGGGGGGGAGACCCAGTACTTC. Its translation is CSARDEGLAGGETQYF.

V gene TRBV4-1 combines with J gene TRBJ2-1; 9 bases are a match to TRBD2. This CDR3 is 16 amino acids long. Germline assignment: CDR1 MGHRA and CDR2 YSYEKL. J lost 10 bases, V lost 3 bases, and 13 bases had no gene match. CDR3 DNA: TGCGCCAGCAGCCAGGTTGGAATAGCGGGGGCCGCAGAGCAGTTCTTC. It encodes CASSQVGIAGAAEQFF.

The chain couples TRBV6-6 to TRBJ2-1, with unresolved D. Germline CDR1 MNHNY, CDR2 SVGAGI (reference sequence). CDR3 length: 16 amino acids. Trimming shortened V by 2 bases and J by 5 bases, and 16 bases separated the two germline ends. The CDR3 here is CASSYMVTAGDNEQFF. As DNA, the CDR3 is TGTGCCAGCAGTTACATGGTTACGGCTGGTGACAATGAGCAGTTCTTC.